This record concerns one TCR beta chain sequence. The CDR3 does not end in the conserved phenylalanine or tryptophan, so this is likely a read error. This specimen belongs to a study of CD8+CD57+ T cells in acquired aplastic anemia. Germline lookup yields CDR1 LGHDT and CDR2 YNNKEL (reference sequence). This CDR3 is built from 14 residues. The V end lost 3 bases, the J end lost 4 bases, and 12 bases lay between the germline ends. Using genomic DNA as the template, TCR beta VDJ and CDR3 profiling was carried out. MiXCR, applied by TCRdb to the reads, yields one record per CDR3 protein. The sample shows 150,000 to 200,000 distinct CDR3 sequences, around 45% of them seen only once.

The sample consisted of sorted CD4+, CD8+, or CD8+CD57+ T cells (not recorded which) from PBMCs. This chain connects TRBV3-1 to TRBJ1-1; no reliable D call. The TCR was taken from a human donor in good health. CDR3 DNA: TGTGCCAGCAGCCAGCCTAGTACGGCCACTGAAGCTTTCTCT. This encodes CASSQPSTATEAFS.